This TCR beta chain was identified during a study of cytomegalovirus exposure and HLA in healthy donors. General observations from the study: Cytomegalovirus-associated status was assigned to fewer than 200 TCR beta chains. An observed cluster of highly shared sequence variants was recorded as a likely sequencing artifact.

The J segment lost 4 bases and the V segment lost 3 bases, leaving 3 bases of the junction unmatched. CDR3 length: 15 residues. Germline CDR1 and CDR2: SGHTA and FQGNSA. It was with 60 Vbeta and 13 Jbeta primers that the PCR ran. The assay was immunoSEQ multiplex PCR, and TCRdb's table has in-frame clones only and misses some. The data contain over 130,000 clones, around three quarters of them singletons. This clone was detected once. No antigen is known for it. The chain carries TRBV7-2 and TRBJ2-1; 10 positions match TRBD2. Sequencing input: PBMCs. The sequence was collected from a middle-aged woman in good health and CMV-seropositive. CDR3 bases: TGTGCCAGCAGCTTTACTAGCGGGGAATACAATGAGCAGTTCTTC. Translating it yields CASSFTSGEYNEQFF.